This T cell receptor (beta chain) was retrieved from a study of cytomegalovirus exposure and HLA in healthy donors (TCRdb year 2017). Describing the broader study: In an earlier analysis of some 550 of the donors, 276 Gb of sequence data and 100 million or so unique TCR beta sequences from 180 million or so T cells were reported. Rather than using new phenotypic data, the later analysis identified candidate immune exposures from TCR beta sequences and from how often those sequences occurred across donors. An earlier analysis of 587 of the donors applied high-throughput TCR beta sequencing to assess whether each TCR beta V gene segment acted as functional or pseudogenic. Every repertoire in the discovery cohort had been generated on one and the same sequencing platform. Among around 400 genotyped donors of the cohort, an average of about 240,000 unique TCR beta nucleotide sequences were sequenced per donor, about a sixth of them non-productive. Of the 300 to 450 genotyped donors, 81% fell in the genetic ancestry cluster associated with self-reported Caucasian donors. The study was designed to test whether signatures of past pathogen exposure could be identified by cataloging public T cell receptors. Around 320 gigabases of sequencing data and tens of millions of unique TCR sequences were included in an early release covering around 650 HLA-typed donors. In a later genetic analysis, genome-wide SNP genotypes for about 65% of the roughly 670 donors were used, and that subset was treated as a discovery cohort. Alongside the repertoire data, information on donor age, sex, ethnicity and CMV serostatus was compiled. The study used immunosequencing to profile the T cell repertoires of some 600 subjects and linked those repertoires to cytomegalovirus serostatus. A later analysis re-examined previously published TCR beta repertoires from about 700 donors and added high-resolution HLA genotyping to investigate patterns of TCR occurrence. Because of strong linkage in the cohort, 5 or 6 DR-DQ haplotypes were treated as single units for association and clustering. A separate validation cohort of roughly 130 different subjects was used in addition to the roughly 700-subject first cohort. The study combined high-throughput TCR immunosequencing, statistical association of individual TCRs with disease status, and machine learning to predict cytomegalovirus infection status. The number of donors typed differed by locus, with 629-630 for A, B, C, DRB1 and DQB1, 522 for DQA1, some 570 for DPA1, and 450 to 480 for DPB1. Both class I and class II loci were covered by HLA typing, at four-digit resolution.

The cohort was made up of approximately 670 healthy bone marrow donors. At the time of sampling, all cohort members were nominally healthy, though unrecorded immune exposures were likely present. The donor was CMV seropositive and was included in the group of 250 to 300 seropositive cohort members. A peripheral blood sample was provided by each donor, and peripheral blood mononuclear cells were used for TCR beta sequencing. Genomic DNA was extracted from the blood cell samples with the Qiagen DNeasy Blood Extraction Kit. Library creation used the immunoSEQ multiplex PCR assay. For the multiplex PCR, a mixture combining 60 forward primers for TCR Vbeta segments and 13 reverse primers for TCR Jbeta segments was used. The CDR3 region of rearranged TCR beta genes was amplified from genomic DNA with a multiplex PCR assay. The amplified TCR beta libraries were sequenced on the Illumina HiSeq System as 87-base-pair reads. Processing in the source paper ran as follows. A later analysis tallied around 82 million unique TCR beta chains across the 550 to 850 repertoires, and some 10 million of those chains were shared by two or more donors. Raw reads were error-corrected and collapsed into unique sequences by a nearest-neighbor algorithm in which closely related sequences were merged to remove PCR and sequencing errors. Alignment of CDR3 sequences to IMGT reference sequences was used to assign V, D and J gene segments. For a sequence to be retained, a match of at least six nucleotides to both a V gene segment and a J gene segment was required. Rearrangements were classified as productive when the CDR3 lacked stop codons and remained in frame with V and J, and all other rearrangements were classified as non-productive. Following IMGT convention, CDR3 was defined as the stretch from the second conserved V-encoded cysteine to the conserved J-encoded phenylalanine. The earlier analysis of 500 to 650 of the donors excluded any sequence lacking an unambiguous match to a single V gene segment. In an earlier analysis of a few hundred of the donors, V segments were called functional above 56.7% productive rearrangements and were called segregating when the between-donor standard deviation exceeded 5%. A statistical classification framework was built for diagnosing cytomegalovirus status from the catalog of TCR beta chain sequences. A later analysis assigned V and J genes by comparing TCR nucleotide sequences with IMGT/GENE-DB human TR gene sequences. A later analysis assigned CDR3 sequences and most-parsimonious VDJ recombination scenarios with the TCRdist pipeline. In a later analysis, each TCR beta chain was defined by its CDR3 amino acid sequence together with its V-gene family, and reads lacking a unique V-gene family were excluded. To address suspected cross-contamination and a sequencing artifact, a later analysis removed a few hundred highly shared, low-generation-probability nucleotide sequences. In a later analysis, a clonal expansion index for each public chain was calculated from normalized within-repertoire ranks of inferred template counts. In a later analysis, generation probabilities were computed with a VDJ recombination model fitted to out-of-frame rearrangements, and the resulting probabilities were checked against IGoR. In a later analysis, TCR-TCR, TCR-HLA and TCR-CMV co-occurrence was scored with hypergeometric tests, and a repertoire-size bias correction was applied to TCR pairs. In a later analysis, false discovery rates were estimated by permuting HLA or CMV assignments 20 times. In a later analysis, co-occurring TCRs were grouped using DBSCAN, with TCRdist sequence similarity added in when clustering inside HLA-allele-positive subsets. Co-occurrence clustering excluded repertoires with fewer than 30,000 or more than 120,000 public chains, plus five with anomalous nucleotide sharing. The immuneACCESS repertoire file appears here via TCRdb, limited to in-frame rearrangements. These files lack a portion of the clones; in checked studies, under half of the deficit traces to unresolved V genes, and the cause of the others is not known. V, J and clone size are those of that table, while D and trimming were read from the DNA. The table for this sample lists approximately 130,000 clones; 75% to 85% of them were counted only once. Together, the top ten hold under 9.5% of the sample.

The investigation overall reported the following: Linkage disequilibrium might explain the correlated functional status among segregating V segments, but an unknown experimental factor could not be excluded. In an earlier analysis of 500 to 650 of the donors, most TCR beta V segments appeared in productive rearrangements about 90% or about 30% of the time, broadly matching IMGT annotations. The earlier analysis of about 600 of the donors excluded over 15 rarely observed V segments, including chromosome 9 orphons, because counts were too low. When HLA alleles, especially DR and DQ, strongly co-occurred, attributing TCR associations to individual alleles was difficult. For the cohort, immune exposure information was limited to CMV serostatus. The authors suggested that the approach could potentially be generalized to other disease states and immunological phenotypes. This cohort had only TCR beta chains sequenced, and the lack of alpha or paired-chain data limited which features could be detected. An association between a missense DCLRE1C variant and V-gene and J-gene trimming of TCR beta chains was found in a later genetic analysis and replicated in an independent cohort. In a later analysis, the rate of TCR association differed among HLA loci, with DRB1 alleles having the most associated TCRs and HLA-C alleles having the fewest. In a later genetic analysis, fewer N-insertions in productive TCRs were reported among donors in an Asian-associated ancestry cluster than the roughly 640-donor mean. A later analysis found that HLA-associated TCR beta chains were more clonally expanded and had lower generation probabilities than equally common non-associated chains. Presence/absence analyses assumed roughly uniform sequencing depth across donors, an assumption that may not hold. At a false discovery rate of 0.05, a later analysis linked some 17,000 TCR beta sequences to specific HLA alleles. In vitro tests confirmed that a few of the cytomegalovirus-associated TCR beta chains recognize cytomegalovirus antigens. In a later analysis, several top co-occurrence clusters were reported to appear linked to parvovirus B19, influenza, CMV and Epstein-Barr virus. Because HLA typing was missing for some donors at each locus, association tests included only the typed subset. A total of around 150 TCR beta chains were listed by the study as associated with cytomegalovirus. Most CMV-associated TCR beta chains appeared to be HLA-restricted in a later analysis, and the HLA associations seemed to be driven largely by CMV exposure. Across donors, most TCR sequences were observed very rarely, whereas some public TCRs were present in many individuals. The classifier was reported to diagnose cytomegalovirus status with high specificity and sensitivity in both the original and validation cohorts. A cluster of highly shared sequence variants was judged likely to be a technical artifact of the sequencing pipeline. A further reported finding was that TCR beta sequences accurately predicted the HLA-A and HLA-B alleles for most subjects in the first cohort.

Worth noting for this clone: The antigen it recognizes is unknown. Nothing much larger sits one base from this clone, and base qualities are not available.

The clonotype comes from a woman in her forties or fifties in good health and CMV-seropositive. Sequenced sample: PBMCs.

The nucleotides read TGCGCCAGCAGCCAAGATTCCGACACCTATGGCTACACCTTC. It encodes CASSQDSDTYGYTF. This sequence uses TRBV4-1 and TRBJ1-2, with the D gene not confidently named. As encoded in the germline V gene, CDR1 is MGHRA while CDR2 is YSYEKL. Including the terminal cysteine and phenylalanine, the CDR3 comprises 14 residues. The kept DNA is CDR3 alone, 42 bases in frame from the first base. Relative to germline, V is 0 bases shorter and J is 4 bases shorter, with 9 bases between their ends.